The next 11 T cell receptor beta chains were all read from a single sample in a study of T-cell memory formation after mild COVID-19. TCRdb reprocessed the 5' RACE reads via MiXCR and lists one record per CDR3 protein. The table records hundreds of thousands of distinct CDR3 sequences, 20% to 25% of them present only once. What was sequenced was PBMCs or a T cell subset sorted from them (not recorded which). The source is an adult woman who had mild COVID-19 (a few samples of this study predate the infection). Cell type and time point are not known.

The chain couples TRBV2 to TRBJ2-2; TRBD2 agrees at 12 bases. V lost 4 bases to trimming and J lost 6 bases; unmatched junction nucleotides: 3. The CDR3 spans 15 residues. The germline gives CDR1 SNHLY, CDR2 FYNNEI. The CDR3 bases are TGTGCCAGCAGTGGGACTAGCGGGGTCTCCGGGGAGCTGTTTTTT. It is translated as CASSGTSGVSGELFF.

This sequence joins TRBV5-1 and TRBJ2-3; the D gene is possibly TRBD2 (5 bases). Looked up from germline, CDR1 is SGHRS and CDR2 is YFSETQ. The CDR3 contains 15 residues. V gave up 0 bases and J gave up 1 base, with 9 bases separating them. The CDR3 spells CASSLVGVRTDTQYF. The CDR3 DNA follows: TGCGCCAGCAGCTTGGTGGGAGTTCGCACAGATACGCAGTATTTT.

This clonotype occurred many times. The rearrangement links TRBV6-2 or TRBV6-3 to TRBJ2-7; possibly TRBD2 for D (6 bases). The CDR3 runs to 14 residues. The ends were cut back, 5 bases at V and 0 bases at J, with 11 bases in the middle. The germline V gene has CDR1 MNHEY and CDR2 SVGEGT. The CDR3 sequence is CASSRDSLSYEQYF. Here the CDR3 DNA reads TGTGCCAGCAGTCGGGACTCGCTCTCCTACGAGCAGTACTTC.

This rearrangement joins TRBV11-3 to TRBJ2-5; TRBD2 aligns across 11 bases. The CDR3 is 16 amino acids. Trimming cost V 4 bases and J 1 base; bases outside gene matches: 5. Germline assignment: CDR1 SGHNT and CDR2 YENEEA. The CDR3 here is CASSSWTSGRQETQYF. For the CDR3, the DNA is TGTGCCAGCAGCTCGTGGACTAGCGGGCGCCAAGAGACCCAGTACTTC.

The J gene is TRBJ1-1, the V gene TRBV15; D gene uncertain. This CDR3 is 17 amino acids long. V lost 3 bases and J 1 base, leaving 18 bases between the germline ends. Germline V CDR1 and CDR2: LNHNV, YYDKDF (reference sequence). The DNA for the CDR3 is TGTGCCACCAGCAGCAGAAGTCTCTTAGTCCCGAACACTGAAGCTTTCTTT. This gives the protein CATSSRSLLVPNTEAFF. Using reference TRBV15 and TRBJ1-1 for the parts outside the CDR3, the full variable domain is DAMVIQNPRYQVTQFGKPVTLSCSQTLNHNVMYWYQQKSSQAPKLLFHYYDKDFNNEADTPDNFQSRRPNTSFCFLDIRSPGLGDTAMYLCATSSRSLLVPNTEAFFGQGTRLTVV.

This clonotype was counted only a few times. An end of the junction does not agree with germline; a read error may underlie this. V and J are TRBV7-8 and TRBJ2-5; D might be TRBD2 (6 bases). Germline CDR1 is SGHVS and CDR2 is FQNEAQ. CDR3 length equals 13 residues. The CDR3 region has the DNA TGTGCCAGCAGCGGGGGAGGAAGAGAGGCCCAGTACTTC. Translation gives CASSGGGREAQYF.

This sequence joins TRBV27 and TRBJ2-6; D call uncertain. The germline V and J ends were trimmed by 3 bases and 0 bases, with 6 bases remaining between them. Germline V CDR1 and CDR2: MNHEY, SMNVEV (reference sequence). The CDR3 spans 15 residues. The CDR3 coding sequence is TGTGCCAGCAGTTTTCGGAACTCTGGGGCCAACGTCCTGACTTTC. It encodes CASSFRNSGANVLTF.

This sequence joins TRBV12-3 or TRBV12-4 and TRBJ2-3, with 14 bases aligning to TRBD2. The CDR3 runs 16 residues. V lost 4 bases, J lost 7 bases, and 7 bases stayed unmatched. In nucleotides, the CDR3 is TGTGCCAGCAGTTCTGGACTAGCGGGGGGCACTAATACGCAGTATTTT. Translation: CASSSGLAGGTNTQYF.

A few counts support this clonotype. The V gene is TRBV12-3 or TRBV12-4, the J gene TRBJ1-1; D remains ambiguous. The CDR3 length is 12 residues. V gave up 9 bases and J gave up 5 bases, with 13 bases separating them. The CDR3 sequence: CASLRAGTEAFF. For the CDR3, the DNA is TGTGCCAGTTTACGGGCCGGAACTGAAGCTTTCTTT.

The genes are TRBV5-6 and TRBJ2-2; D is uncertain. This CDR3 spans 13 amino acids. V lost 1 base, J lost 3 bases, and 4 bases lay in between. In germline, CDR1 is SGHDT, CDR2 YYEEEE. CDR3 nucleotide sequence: TGTGCCAGCAGCTTGCCGTACACCGGGGAGCTGTTTTTT. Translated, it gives CASSLPYTGELFF.

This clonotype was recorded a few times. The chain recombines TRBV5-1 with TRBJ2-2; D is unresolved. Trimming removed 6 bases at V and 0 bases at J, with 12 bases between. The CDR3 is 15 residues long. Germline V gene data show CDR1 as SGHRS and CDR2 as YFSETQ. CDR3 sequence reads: CASKANSPNTGELFF. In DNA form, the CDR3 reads TGCGCCAGCAAGGCGAACAGCCCGAACACCGGGGAGCTGTTTTTT.